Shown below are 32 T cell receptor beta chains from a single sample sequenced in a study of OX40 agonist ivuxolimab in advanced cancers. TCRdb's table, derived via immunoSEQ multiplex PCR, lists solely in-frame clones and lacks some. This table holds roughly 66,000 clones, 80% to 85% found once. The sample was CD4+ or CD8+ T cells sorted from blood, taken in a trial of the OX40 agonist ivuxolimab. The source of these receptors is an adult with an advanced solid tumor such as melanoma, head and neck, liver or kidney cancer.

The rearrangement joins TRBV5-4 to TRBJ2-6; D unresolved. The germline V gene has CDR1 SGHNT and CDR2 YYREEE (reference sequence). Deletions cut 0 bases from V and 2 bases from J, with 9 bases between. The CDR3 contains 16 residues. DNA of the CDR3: TGTGCCAGCAGCTTGGCCGTCGGGCCTGGGGCCAACGTCCTGACTTTC. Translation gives CASSLAVGPGANVLTF.

The CDR3: CASSLQGSRSYEQYF. The DNA of the CDR3 is TGTGCCAGTAGCCTCCAGGGGTCTCGCTCCTACGAGCAGTACTTC. The chain couples TRBV19 to TRBJ2-7; possibly TRBD1 for D (6 bases). V was pared by 6 bases and J by 0 bases, with 15 bases between. The CDR3 length is 15 residues. The V gene's germline CDR1 is LNHDA and CDR2 SQIVND (reference sequence).

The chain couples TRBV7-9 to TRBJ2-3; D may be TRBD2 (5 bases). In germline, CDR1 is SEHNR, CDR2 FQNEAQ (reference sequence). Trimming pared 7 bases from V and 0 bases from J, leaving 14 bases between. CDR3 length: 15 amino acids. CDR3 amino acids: CASTGVSSSTDTQYF. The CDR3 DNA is TGTGCCAGCACCGGGGTATCCTCTAGCACAGATACGCAGTATTTT. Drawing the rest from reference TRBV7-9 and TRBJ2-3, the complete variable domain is DTGVSQNPRHKITKRGQNVTFRCDPISEHNRLYWYRQTLGQGPEFLTYFQNEAQLEKSRLLSDRFSAERPKGSFSTLEIQRTEQGDSAMYLCASTGVSSSTDTQYFGPGTRLTVL.

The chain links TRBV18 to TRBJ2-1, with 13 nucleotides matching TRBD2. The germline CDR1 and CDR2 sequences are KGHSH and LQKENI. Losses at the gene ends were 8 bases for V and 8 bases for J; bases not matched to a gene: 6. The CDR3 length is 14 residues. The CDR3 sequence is CASLTGLAGDEQFF. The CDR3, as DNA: TGTGCCAGCCTGACCGGACTAGCGGGAGATGAGCAGTTCTTC. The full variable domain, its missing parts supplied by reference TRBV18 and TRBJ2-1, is NAGVMQNPRHLVRRRGQEARLRCSPMKGHSHVYWYRQLPEEGLKFMVYLQKENIIDESGMPKERFSAEFPKEGPSILRIQQVVRGDSAAYFCASLTGLAGDEQFFGPGTRLTVL.

In DNA form, the CDR3 reads TGCGCCAGCAGCTCAAATTCCGGGGCGGTAAACACTGAAGCTTTCTTT. This gives the protein CASSSNSGAVNTEAFF. The V and J genes are TRBV5-1 and TRBJ1-1; perhaps TRBD1 as D (5 bases). Germline V gene lookup returns CDR1 SGHRS and CDR2 YFSETQ. The CDR3 has 16 amino acids. Trimming took off 3 bases at V and 2 bases at J, with 17 bases between the two ends.

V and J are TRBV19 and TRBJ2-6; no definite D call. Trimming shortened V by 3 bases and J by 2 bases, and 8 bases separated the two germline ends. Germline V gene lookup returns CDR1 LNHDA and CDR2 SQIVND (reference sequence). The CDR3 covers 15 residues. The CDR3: CASSIRHTGANVLTF. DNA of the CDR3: TGTGCCAGTAGTATTAGGCACACTGGGGCCAACGTCCTGACTTTC.

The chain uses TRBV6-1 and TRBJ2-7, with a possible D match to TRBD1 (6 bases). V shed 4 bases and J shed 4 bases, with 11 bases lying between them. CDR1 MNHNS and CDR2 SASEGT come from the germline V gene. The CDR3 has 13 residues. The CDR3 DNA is TGTGCCAGCAGTGCGACAGGCTCTTACGAGCAGTACTTC. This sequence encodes CASSATGSYEQYF.

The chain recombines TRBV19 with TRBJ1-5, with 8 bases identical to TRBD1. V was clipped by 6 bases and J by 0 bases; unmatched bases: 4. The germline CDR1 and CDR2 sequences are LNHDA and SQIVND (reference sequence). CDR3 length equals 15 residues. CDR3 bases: TGTGCCAGTAGAACGACAGGGGTTAGCAATCAGCCCCAGCATTTT. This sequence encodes CASRTTGVSNQPQHF.

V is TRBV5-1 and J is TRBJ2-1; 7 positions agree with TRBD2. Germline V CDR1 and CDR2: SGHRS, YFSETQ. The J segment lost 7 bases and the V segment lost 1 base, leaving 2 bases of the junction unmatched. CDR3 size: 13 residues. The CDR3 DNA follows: TGCGCCAGCAGCTTGCCTAGCGGTAATGAGCAGTTCTTC. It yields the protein CASSLPSGNEQFF.

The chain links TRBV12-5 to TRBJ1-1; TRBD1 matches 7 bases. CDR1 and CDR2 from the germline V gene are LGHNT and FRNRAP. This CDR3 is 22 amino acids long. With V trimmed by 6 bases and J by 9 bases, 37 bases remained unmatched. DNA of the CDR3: TGTGCTAGTGGCCCCCCCTTCAGACAGGGATTTTTGGGGGGGGCCTCCCCAACTAAAGCTTTCTTT. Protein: CASGPPFRQGFLGGASPTKAFF.

CDR3 sequence reads: CASSFFRRALGQGPPGGEQYF. The CDR3 nucleotides read TGCGCCAGCAGTTTTTTCCGCCGAGCTCTAGGACAGGGGCCGCCGGGGGGCGAGCAGTACTTC. This chain uses TRBV5-1 with TRBJ2-7; 9 nucleotides match TRBD1. Germline CDR1 reads SGHRS; CDR2 reads YFSETQ. This CDR3 spans 21 amino acids. Unmatched junction bases numbered 30, after V lost 5 bases and J lost 6 bases.

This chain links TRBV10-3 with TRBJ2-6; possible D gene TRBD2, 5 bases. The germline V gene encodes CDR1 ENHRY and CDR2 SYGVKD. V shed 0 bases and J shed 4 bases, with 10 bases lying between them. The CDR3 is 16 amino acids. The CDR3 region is CAISESRVGGANVLTF. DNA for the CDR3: TGTGCCATCAGTGAGTCGCGGGTCGGAGGGGCCAACGTCCTGACTTTC.

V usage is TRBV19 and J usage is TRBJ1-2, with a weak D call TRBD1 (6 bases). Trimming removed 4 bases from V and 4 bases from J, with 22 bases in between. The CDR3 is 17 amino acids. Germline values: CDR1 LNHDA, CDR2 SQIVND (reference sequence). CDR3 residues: CASSKETGGGSLYGYTF. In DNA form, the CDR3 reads TGTGCCAGTAGTAAAGAGACAGGTGGGGGCTCGCTCTATGGCTACACCTTC.

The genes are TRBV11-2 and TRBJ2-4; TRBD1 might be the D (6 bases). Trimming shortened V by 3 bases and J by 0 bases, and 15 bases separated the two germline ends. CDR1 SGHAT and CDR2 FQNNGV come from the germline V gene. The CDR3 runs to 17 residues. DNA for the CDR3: TGTGCCAGCAGCTTTCACAGGGCTAATATAGCCAAAAACATTCAGTACTTC. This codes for CASSFHRANIAKNIQYF.

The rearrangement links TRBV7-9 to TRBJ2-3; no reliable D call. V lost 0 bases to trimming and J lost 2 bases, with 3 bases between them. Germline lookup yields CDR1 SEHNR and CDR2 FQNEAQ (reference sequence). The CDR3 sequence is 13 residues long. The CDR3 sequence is CASSLAVTDTQYF. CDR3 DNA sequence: TGTGCCAGCAGCTTAGCGGTCACAGATACGCAGTATTTT.

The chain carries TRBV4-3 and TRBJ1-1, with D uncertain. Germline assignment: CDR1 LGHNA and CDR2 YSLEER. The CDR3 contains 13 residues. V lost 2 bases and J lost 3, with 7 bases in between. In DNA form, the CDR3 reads TGCGCCAGCAGCCAAAGGTGGGACACTGAAGCTTTCTTT. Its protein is CASSQRWDTEAFF.

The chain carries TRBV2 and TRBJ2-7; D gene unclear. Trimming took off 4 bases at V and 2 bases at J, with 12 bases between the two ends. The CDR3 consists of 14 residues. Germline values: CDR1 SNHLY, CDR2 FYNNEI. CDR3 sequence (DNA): TGTGCCAGCAGTGTTATACAGTCAGCCTACGAGCAGTACTTC. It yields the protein CASSVIQSAYEQYF. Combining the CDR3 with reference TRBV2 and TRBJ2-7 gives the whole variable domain EPEVTQTPSHQVTQMGQEVILRCVPISNHLYFYWYRQILGQKVEFLVSFYNNEISEKSEIFDDQFSVERPDGSNFTLKIRSTKLEDSAMYFCASSVIQSAYEQYFGPGTRLTVT.

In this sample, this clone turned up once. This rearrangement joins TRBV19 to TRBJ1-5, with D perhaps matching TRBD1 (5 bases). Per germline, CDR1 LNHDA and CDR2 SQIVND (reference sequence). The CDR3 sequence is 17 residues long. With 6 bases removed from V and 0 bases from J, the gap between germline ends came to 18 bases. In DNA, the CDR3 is TGTGCCAGTAGGATCCAGGGAAAGTGGGATAGCAATCAGCCCCAGCATTTT. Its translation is CASRIQGKWDSNQPQHF.

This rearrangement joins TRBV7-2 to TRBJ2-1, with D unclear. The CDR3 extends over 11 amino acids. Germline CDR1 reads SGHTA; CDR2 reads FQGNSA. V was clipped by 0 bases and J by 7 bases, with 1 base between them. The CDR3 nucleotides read TGTGCCAGCAGCTTAGCGAATGAGCAGTTCTTC. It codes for CASSLANEQFF.

The CDR3 reads CATSTSNQPQHF. The CDR3 DNA follows: TGTGCCACCAGCACGTCAAATCAGCCCCAGCATTTT. This chain connects TRBV15 to TRBJ1-5, with D hard to call. This CDR3 spans 12 amino acids. V shed 4 bases and J shed 4 bases, with 5 bases lying between them. Per the germline V gene, CDR1 is LNHNV and CDR2 is YYDKDF (reference sequence).

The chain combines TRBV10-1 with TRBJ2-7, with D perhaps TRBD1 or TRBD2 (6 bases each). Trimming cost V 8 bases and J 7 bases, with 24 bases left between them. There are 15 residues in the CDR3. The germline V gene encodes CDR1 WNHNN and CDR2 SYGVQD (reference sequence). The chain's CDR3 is CASYRAGHPPLEQYF. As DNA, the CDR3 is TGCGCCAGCTACAGGGCGGGACATCCACCTTTGGAGCAGTACTTC.

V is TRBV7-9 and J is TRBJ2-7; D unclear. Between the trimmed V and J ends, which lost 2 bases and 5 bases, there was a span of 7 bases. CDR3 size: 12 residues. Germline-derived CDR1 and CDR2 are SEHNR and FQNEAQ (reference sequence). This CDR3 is CASSLMFHEQYF. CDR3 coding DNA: TGTGCCAGCAGCTTAATGTTCCACGAGCAGTACTTC.

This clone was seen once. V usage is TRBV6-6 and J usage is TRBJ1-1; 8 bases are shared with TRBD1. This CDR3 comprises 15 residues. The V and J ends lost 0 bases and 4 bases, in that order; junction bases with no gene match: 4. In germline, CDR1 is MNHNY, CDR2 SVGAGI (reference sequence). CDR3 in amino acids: CASSYSRTGSTEAFF. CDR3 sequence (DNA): TGTGCCAGCAGTTACTCAAGGACAGGGAGCACTGAAGCTTTCTTT.

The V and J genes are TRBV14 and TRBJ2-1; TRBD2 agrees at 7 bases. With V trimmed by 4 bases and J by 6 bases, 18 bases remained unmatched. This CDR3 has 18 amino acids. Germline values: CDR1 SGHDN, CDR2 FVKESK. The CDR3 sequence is CASSPEGRGVFLRNEQFF. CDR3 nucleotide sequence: TGTGCCAGCAGCCCTGAGGGGAGGGGTGTATTTTTACGCAATGAGCAGTTCTTC.

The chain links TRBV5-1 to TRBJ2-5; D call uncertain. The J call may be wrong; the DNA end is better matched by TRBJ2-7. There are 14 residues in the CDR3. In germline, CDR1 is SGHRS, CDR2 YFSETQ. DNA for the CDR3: TGCGCCAGCAGCCTAGAGATCATCCCGTACGAGCAGTACTTC. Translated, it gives CASSLEIIPYEQYF.

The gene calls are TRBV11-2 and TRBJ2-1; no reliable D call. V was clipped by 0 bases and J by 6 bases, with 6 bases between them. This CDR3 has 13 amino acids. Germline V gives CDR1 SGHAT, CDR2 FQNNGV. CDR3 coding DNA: TGTGCCAGCAGCTTAGAACCGCTCAATGAGCAGTTCTTC. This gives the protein CASSLEPLNEQFF.

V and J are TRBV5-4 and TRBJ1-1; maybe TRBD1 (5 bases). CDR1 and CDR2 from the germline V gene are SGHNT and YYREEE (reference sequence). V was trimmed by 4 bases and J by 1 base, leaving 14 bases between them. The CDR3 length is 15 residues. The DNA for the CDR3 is TGTGCCAGCAGCACCCCGCAGGGAAAGAACACTGAAGCTTTCTTT. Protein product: CASSTPQGKNTEAFF.

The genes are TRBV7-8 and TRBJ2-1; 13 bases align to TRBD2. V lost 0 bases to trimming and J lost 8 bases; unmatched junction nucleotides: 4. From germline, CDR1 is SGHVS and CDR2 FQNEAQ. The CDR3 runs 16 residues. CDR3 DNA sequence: TGTGCCAGCAGCTTAGCGGGGACTAGCGGGGTCTATGAGCAGTTCTTC. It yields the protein CASSLAGTSGVYEQFF.

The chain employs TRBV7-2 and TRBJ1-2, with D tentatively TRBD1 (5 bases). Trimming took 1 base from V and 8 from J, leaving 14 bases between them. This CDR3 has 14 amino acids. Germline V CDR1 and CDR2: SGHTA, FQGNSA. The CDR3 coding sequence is TGTGCCAGCAGCTTAGGGGCAGGGATCAGAGGCTACACCTTC. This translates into CASSLGAGIRGYTF. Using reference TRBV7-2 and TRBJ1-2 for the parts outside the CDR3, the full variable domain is GAGVSQSPSNKVTEKGKDVELRCDPISGHTALYWYRQSLGQGLEFLIYFQGNSAPDKSGLPSDRFSAERTGGSVSTLTIQRTQQEDSAVYLCASSLGAGIRGYTFGSGTRLTVV.

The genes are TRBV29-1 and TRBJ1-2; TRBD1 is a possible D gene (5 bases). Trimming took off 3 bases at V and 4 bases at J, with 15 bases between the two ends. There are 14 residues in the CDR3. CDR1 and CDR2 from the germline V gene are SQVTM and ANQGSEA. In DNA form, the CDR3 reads TGCAGCGTTGATGGCAGGACGAGGGGCTATGGCTACACCTTC. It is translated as CSVDGRTRGYGYTF.

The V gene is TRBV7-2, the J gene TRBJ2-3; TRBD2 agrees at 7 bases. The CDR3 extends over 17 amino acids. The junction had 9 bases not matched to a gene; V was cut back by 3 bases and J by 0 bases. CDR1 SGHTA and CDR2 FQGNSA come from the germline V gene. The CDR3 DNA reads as TGTGCCAGCAGCTTGGGATCCAGCGGGGCTAGCACAGATACGCAGTATTTT. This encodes CASSLGSSGASTDTQYF.

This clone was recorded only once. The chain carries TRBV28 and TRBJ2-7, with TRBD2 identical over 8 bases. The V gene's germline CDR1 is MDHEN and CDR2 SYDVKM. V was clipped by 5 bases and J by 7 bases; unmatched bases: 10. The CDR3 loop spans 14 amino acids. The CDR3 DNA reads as TGTGCCAGCAGTCGTAGCGGGAAAGCAGGAGAGCAGTACTTC. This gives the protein CASSRSGKAGEQYF.